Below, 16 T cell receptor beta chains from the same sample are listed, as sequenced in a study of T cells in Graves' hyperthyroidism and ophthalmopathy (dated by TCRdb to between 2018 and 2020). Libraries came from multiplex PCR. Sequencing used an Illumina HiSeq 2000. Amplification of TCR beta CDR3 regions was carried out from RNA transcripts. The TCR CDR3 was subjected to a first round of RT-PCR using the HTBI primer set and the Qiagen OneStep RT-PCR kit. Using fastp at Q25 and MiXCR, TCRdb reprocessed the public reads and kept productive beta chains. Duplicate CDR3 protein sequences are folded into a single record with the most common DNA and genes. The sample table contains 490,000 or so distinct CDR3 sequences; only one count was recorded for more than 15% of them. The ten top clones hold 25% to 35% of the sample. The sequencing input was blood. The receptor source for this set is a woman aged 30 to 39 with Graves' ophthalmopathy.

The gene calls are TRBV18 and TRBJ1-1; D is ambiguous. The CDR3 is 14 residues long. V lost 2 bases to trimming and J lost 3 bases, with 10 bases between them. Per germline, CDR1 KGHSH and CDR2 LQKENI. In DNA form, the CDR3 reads TGTGCCAGCTCACCAAGAAGCGGGGACACTGAAGCTTTCTTT. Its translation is CASSPRSGDTEAFF.

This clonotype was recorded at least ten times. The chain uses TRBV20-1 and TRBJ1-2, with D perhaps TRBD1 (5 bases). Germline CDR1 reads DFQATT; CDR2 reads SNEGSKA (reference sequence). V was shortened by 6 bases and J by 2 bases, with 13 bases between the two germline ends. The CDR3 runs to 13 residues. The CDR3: CSAPDRINYGYTF. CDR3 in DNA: TGCAGTGCCCCAGACAGAATCAACTATGGCTACACCTTC.

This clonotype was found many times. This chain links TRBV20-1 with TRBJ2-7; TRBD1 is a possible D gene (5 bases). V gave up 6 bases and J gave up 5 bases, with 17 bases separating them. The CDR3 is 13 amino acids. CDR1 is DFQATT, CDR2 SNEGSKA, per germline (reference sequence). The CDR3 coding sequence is TGCAGTGCAGGCCAGGGCAGAATCGACGAGCAGTACTTC. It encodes CSAGQGRIDEQYF.

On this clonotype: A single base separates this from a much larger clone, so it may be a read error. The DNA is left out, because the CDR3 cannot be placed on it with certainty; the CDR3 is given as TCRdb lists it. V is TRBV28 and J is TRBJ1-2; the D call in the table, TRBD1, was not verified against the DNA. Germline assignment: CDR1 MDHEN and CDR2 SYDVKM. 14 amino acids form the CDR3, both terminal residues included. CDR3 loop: CASSSPVGTGICTF.

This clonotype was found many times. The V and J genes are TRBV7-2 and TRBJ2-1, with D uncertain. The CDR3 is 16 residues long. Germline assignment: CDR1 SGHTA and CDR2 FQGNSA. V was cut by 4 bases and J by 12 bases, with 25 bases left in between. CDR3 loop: CASSSLKERLGWGQFF. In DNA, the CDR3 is TGTGCCAGCAGCTCACTGAAAGAAAGACTTGGGTGGGGGCAGTTCTTC.

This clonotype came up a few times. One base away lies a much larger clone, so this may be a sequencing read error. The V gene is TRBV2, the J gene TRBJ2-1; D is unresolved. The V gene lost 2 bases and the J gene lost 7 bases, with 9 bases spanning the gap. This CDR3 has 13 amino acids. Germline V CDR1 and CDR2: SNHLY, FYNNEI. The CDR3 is CASSEPQGNEQFF. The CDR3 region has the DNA TGTGCCAGCAGTGAACCCCAAGGGAATGAGCAGTTCTTC.

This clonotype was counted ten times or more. The CDR3 here is CASSLGPGDTQYF. CDR3 DNA sequence: TGTGCCAGCAGCTTAGGTCCGGGAGATACGCAGTATTTT. This chain links TRBV11-2 with TRBJ2-3; D remains unclear. Germline CDR1 and CDR2: SGHAT and FQNNGV. The germline V and J ends were trimmed by 1 base and 5 bases, with 7 bases remaining between them. The CDR3 length is 13 residues.

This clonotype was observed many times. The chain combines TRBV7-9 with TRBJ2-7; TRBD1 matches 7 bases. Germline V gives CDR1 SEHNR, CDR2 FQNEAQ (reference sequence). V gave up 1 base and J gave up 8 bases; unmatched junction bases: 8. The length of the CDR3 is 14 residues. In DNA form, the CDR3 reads TGTGCCAGCAGCTTAGGGGGACCGGGACAGCAGCAGTACTTC. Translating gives CASSLGGPGQQQYF.

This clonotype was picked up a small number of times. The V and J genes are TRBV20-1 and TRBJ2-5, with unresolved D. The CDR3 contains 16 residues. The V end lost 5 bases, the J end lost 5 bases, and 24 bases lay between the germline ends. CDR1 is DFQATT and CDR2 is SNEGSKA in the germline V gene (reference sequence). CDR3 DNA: TGCAGTGCTCCCCTAATTGTGCGTTGGGGTCTCGAGACCCAGTACTTC. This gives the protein CSAPLIVRWGLETQYF.

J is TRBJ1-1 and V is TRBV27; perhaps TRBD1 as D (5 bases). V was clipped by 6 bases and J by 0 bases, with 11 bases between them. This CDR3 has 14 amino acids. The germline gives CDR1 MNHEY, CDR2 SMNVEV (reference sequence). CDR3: CASRDGGLNTEAFF. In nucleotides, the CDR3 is TGTGCCAGCAGGGATGGGGGATTGAACACTGAAGCTTTCTTT.

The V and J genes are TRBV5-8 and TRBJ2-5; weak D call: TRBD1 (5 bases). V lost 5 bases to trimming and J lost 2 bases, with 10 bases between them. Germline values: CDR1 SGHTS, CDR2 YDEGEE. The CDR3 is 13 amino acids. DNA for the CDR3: TGTGCCAGCAGGAACAGGCTTCAAGAGACCCAGTACTTC. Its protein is CASRNRLQETQYF.

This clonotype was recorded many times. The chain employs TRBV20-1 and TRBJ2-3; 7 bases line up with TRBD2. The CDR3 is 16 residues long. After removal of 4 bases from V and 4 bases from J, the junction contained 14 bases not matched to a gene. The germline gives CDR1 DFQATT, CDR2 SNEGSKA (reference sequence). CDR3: CSATPLLLAHSDTQYF. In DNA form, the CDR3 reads TGCAGTGCTACCCCACTTCTACTAGCGCATTCAGATACGCAGTATTTT.

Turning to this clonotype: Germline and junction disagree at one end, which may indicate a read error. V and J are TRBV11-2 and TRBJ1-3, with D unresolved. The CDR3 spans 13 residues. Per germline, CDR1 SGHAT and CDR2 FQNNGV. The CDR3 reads CASSLWARNTLYF. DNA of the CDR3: TGTGCCAGCAGCTTGTGGGCGCGGAACACCTTATATTTT.

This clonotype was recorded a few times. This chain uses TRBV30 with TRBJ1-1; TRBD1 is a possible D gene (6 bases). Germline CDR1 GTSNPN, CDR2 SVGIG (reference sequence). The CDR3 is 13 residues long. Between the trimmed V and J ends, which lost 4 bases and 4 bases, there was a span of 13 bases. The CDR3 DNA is TGTGCCTGGACGACAGGCTGGGCCACTGAAGCTTTCTTT. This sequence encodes CAWTTGWATEAFF.

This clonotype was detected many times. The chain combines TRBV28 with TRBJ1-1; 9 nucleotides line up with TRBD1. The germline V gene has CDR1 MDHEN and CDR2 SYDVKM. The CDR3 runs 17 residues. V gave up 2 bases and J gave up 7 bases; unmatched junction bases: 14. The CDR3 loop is CASSLRLGDRANSEAFF. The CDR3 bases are TGTGCCAGCAGTTTAAGGCTTGGGGACAGGGCGAATAGTGAAGCTTTCTTT.

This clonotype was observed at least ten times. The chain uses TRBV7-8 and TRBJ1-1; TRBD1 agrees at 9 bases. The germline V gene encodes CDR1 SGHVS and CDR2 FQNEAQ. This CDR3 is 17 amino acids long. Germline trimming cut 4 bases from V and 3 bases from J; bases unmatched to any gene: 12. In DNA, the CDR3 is TGTGCCAGCAGCTCGCGCCGGACAGGGGATAGATACACTGAAGCTTTCTTT. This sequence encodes CASSSRRTGDRYTEAFF.